The 30 T cell receptor beta chains below were found in one sample sequenced in a study of OX40 agonist ivuxolimab in advanced cancers. Only in-frame clones appear in the TCRdb table, and some are missing; sequencing was by immunoSEQ multiplex PCR. The data contain more than 65,000 clones, 70% to 90% of them singletons. This material consisted of CD4+ or CD8+ T cells sorted from blood, taken in a trial of the OX40 agonist ivuxolimab. Receptors were obtained from an adult with an advanced solid tumor such as melanoma, head and neck, liver or kidney cancer.

This clone was seen a single time. This sequence joins TRBV2 and TRBJ1-5; no firm D call. The CDR3 length is 15 residues. Germline CDR1 reads SNHLY; CDR2 reads FYNNEI. V lost 8 bases and J lost 2, with 16 bases in between. CDR3 residues: CASDPRGHGNQPQHF. CDR3 nucleotide sequence: TGTGCCAGCGACCCACGAGGGCACGGCAATCAGCCCCAGCATTTT. The entire variable domain, with the rest obtained from reference TRBV2 and TRBJ1-5, is as follows: EPEVTQTPSHQVTQMGQEVILRCVPISNHLYFYWYRQILGQKVEFLVSFYNNEISEKSEIFDDQFSVERPDGSNFTLKIRSTKLEDSAMYFCASDPRGHGNQPQHFGDGTRLSIL.

The chain couples TRBV5-1 to TRBJ2-2, with a possible D match to TRBD1 (6 bases). Trimming removed 2 bases at V and 3 bases at J, with 8 bases between. Germline CDR1 is SGHRS and CDR2 is YFSETQ. The CDR3 sequence is 14 residues long. CDR3 sequence reads: CASSLQGHTGELFF. The CDR3 nucleotides read TGCGCCAGCAGCTTACAGGGCCACACCGGGGAGCTGTTTTTT. Full variable domain (missing parts from reference TRBV5-1 and TRBJ2-2): KAGVTQTPRYLIKTRGQQVTLSCSPISGHRSVSWYQQTPGQGLQFLFEYFSETQRNKGNFPGRFSGRQFSNSRSEMNVSTLELGDSALYLCASSLQGHTGELFFGEGSRLTVL.

The chain joins TRBV27 to TRBJ2-6; TRBD2 matches 7 bases. With 0 bases clipped from V and 1 base from J, the junction kept 3 bases outside the gene matches. CDR1 is MNHEY, CDR2 SMNVEV, per germline (reference sequence). CDR3 length: 17 residues. The CDR3 protein is CASSLSWGGSGANVLTF. The CDR3 DNA sequence: TGTGCCAGCAGTTTATCGTGGGGGGGGTCTGGGGCCAACGTCCTGACTTTC.

The chain couples TRBV11-2 to TRBJ2-7; 10 bases map to TRBD2. The CDR3 spans 15 residues. Looked up from germline, CDR1 is SGHAT and CDR2 is FQNNGV. With V trimmed by 5 bases and J by 1 base, 5 bases remained unmatched. The CDR3 coding sequence is TGTGCCAGCAGCGGGACTAGCGAGAGTTCCTACGAGCAGTACTTC. This sequence encodes CASSGTSESSYEQYF.

The V and J genes are TRBV25-1 and TRBJ1-4; tentative D call: TRBD1 (5 bases). The CDR3 is made up of 15 amino acids. V was pared by 10 bases and J by 5 bases, with 20 bases between. CDR1 MGHDK and CDR2 SYGVNS come from the germline V gene. The CDR3 DNA follows: TGTGCCACCAAACCGAGGACAAGACAGAATGAAAAACTGTTTTTT. Protein sequence: CATKPRTRQNEKLFF. The whole variable domain, filled in from reference TRBV25-1 and TRBJ1-4, reads EADIYQTPRYLVIGTGKKITLECSQTMGHDKMYWYQQDPGMELHLIHYSYGVNSTEKGDLSSESTVSRIRTEHFPLTLESARPSHTSQYLCATKPRTRQNEKLFFGSGTQLSVL.

This chain links TRBV15 with TRBJ1-2; D not certain. Germline V gives CDR1 LNHNV, CDR2 YYDKDF (reference sequence). The CDR3 is 16 amino acids. The V gene lost 1 base and the J gene lost 4 bases, with 16 bases spanning the gap. CDR3: CATSRGNTGGTYGYTF. In DNA, the CDR3 is TGTGCCACCAGCAGAGGAAACACCGGTGGAACCTATGGCTACACCTTC. Together with reference TRBV15 and TRBJ1-2, the CDR3 gives the full variable domain: DAMVIQNPRYQVTQFGKPVTLSCSQTLNHNVMYWYQQKSSQAPKLLFHYYDKDFNNEADTPDNFQSRRPNTSFCFLDIRSPGLGDTAMYLCATSRGNTGGTYGYTFGSGTRLTVV.

The V gene is TRBV7-2, the J gene TRBJ1-5; TRBD1 aligns across 12 bases. The CDR3 consists of 15 residues. The germline V gene has CDR1 SGHTA and CDR2 FQGNSA. Trimming at V came to 5 bases and at J to 5 bases, leaving 4 bases not matched to a gene. CDR3 loop: CASSTGQGAYQPQHF. In nucleotides, the CDR3 is TGTGCCAGCAGCACGGGACAGGGGGCCTATCAGCCCCAGCATTTT.

The chain is built from TRBV7-2 and TRBJ2-1, with 15 bases identical to TRBD2. V dropped 4 bases and J dropped 6; count of bases not matched to a gene: 1. Germline loops: CDR1 SGHTA, CDR2 FQGNSA. The CDR3 runs to 15 residues. The CDR3 protein is CASSSGLAGGNEQFF. Written as DNA, the CDR3 is TGTGCCAGCAGCTCGGGACTAGCGGGAGGCAATGAGCAGTTCTTC.

J is TRBJ2-7 and V is TRBV11-2; 7 nucleotides agree with TRBD2. The germline gives CDR1 SGHAT, CDR2 FQNNGV. There are 14 residues in the CDR3. The J segment lost 3 bases and the V segment lost 7 bases, leaving 9 bases of the junction unmatched. The CDR3 coding sequence is TGTGCCAGCAATCCCCCGGGGAGGGACTACGAGCAGTACTTC. It is translated as CASNPPGRDYEQYF.

The V call is TRBV11-2, the J call TRBJ1-1; D is unclear. V lost 5 bases to trimming and J lost 10 bases, with 11 bases between them. Germline lookup yields CDR1 SGHAT and CDR2 FQNNGV. The CDR3 totals 11 residues. In nucleotides, the CDR3 is TGTGCCAGCAGCCCCAAGGATTTAGCTTTCTTT. The encoded protein is CASSPKDLAFF.

The chain is built from TRBV30 and TRBJ1-1, with a weak D call TRBD1 (5 bases). The CDR3 covers 15 residues. Germline values: CDR1 GTSNPN, CDR2 SVGIG (reference sequence). Trimming took off 5 bases at V and 2 bases at J, with 18 bases between the two ends. The CDR3 here is CAWARRGRGNTEAFF. CDR3 DNA: TGTGCCTGGGCCAGGCGGGGGAGGGGTAACACTGAAGCTTTCTTT.

This chain uses TRBV5-4 with TRBJ1-1; the D gene is possibly TRBD1 (5 bases). Trimming cost V 3 bases and J 4 bases, with 10 bases left between them. The CDR3 covers 13 residues. Germline V gives CDR1 SGHNT, CDR2 YYREEE (reference sequence). CDR3 coding DNA: TGTGCCAGCAGCTCGGCAGGGAGCACTGAAGCTTTCTTT. This translates into CASSSAGSTEAFF.

This sequence joins TRBV7-2 and TRBJ1-1, with 7 nucleotides matching TRBD1. This CDR3 comprises 13 residues. The J segment lost 3 bases and the V segment lost 5 bases, leaving 3 bases of the junction unmatched. Germline CDR1 SGHTA, CDR2 FQGNSA. The CDR3, as DNA: TGTGCCAGCAGCGCGGACAGGCACACTGAAGCTTTCTTT. Amino acids: CASSADRHTEAFF.

The chain recombines TRBV6-1 with TRBJ2-4, with D possibly matching TRBD1 (6 bases). Between the trimmed V and J ends, which lost 6 bases and 6 bases, there was a span of 12 bases. CDR3 length: 13 residues. Germline CDR1 is MNHNS and CDR2 is SASEGT. CDR3 region: CASRLQGLNIQYF. For the CDR3, the DNA is TGTGCCAGCAGGTTACAGGGATTAAACATTCAGTACTTC.

The genes are TRBV6-5 and TRBJ2-3, with D perhaps matching TRBD1 or TRBD2 (5 bases each). The CDR3 contains 14 residues. Germline loops: CDR1 MNHEY, CDR2 SVGAGI. V dropped 5 bases and J dropped 6 bases, with 15 bases sitting between them. The CDR3 reads CASSITGLWDTQYF. CDR3 nucleotides: TGTGCCAGCAGTATTACAGGACTTTGGGATACGCAGTATTTT.

The chain uses TRBV2 and TRBJ2-1; the match to TRBD2 covers 12 bases. The CDR3 is 15 residues long. With V trimmed by 6 bases and J by 0 bases, 0 bases remained unmatched. The V gene's germline CDR1 is SNHLY and CDR2 FYNNEI. The CDR3 loop is CASRLAGGSYNEQFF. The CDR3 nucleotides are TGTGCCAGCAGACTAGCGGGAGGCTCCTACAATGAGCAGTTCTTC.

The V gene is TRBV7-9, the J gene TRBJ2-1; TRBD2 aligns across 7 bases. The CDR3 covers 16 residues. With 3 bases clipped from V and 6 bases from J, the junction kept 11 bases outside the gene matches. The germline V gene has CDR1 SEHNR and CDR2 FQNEAQ (reference sequence). The CDR3 nucleotides are TGTGCCAGCAGCTTGACTATGGGGAGGGAGGGCAATGAGCAGTTCTTC. This translates into CASSLTMGREGNEQFF.

This chain uses TRBV18 with TRBJ2-2; perhaps TRBD1 as D (7 bases). This CDR3 region has 18 residues. Trimming removed 1 base from V and 4 bases from J, with 19 bases in between. Germline CDR1 reads KGHSH; CDR2 reads LQKENI. Here the CDR3 DNA reads TGTGCCAGCTCACCACGATCCCAGGGGGGCGATACCACCGGGGAGCTGTTTTTT. Translation: CASSPRSQGGDTTGELFF.

Here the CDR3 reads CASSLYRTGNTIYF. CDR3 sequence (DNA): TGTGCCAGCAGCCTATATAGGACAGGAAACACCATATATTTT. This chain uses TRBV7-8 with TRBJ1-3; weak D call: TRBD1 (5 bases). V was clipped by 5 bases and J by 4 bases, with 12 bases between them. The CDR3 spans 14 residues. From germline, CDR1 is SGHVS and CDR2 FQNEAQ.

V usage is TRBV16 and J usage is TRBJ1-1, with 10 bases aligning to TRBD1. The CDR3 spans 16 residues. Germline values: CDR1 KGHSY, CDR2 FQNENV. The V gene end was trimmed by 2 bases and the J gene end by 4 bases; junction bases not matched to a gene: 7. CDR3 DNA sequence: TGTGCCAGCAGCCAAACCCGACAGGGGGCGAGCACTGAAGCTTTCTTT. Protein product: CASSQTRQGASTEAFF.

The chain combines TRBV14 with TRBJ2-3; D remains ambiguous. This CDR3 has 15 amino acids. Germline assignment: CDR1 SGHDN and CDR2 FVKESK. The V end was cut by 2 bases, the J end by 0 bases, with 9 bases between. Written as DNA, the CDR3 is TGTGCCAGCAGCCAAAATGCTGTAAGCACAGATACGCAGTATTTT. Residues: CASSQNAVSTDTQYF.

The rearrangement uses TRBV11-3 and TRBJ1-2; no clear D gene. This CDR3 spans 19 amino acids. Germline-derived CDR1 and CDR2 are SGHNT and YENEEA. V gave up 0 bases and J gave up 2 bases, with 22 bases separating them. The CDR3 sequence: CASSLDTTPQAKSNYGYTF. In DNA, the CDR3 is TGTGCCAGCAGCTTAGATACTACTCCGCAGGCCAAATCCAACTATGGCTACACCTTC.

The chain combines TRBV10-3 with TRBJ2-1, with D hard to call. This CDR3 is built from 14 residues. CDR1 is ENHRY and CDR2 is SYGVKD in the germline V gene. The germline V and J ends were trimmed by 7 bases and 4 bases, with 14 bases remaining between them. The CDR3 region is CAITKNTQYNEQFF. Written as DNA, the CDR3 is TGTGCCATCACAAAGAACACACAGTACAATGAGCAGTTCTTC.

The genes are TRBV5-6 and TRBJ1-1, with D maybe TRBD1 (5 bases). CDR3 length: 15 residues. Per germline, CDR1 SGHDT and CDR2 YYEEEE. V was clipped by 3 bases and J by 3 bases, with 15 bases between them. The CDR3 protein is CASSSIGAEDTEAFF. CDR3 DNA sequence: TGTGCCAGCAGCTCTATAGGGGCCGAGGACACTGAAGCTTTCTTT.

V usage is TRBV5-6 and J usage is TRBJ2-7; the D gene is possibly TRBD1 (5 bases). There are 15 residues in the CDR3. V lost 0 bases and J 3 bases, leaving 13 bases between the germline ends. Per the germline V gene, CDR1 is SGHDT and CDR2 is YYEEEE. The CDR3 DNA is TGTGCCAGCAGCTTGGTCCCCAGGCAGGGCTACGAGCAGTACTTC. Residues: CASSLVPRQGYEQYF. The complete variable domain, with remaining parts taken from reference TRBV5-6 and TRBJ2-7, reads DAGVTQSPTHLIKTRGQQVTLRCSPKSGHDTVSWYQQALGQGPQFIFQYYEEEERQRGNFPDRFSGHQFPNYSSELNVNALLLGDSALYLCASSLVPRQGYEQYFGPGTRLTVT.

This chain connects TRBV29-1 to TRBJ2-3, with D perhaps TRBD1 or TRBD2 (5 bases each). The CDR3 has 13 residues. The germline V and J ends were trimmed by 8 bases and 1 base, with 13 bases remaining between them. CDR1 is SQVTM and CDR2 is ANQGSEA in the germline V gene. The CDR3 DNA follows: TGCAGCCCCCGGGACCCAGGCACAGATACGCAGTATTTT. It translates to CSPRDPGTDTQYF.

The gene calls are TRBV19 and TRBJ2-7, with 10 nucleotides matching TRBD2. The CDR3 length is 14 residues. CDR1 LNHDA and CDR2 SQIVND come from the germline V gene (reference sequence). With 6 bases clipped from V and 5 bases from J, the junction kept 7 bases outside the gene matches. The CDR3 DNA reads TGTGCCAGTAGAACTAGCGGGATAACCCACGAGCAGTACTTC. Translated: CASRTSGITHEQYF.

This chain uses TRBV6-5 with TRBJ2-1; D is uncertain. The CDR3 extends over 14 amino acids. The germline gives CDR1 MNHEY, CDR2 SVGAGI. Trimming pared 7 bases from V and 8 bases from J, leaving 18 bases between. In DNA, the CDR3 is TGTGCCAGCACGCCCCGTGCGGAAGTTTATGAGCAGTTCTTC. Translation: CASTPRAEVYEQFF.

This clone was counted a single time. The CDR3: CASSPIGTWELVPNYGYTF. CDR3 DNA: TGTGCCAGCAGCCCAATCGGAACGTGGGAACTAGTTCCCAACTATGGCTACACCTTC. This rearrangement joins TRBV14 to TRBJ1-2; D not certain. This CDR3 is built from 19 residues. The germline V gene has CDR1 SGHDN and CDR2 FVKESK. V was cut by 4 bases and J by 2 bases, with 26 bases left in between.

This clone occurred once. The chain combines TRBV11-3 with TRBJ1-5; D unresolved. There are 13 residues in the CDR3. Trimming removed 5 bases at V and 6 bases at J, with 11 bases between. In germline, CDR1 is SGHNT, CDR2 YENEEA. The CDR3 reads CASSLGGLQPQHF. CDR3 coding DNA: TGTGCCAGCAGCCTGGGCGGACTTCAGCCCCAGCATTTT.